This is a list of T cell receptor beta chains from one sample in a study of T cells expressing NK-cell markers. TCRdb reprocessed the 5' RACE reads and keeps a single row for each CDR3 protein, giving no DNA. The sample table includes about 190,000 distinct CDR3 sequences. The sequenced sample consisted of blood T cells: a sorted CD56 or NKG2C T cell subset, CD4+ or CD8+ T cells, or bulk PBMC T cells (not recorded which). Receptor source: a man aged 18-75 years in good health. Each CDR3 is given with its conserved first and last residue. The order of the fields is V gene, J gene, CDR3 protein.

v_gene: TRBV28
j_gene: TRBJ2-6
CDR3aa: CASTLKELAGANVLTF

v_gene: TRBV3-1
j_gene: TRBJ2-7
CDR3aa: CASSQDGQGWTYEQYF

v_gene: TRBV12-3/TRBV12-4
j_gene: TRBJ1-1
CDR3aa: CASSLYLGATEAFF

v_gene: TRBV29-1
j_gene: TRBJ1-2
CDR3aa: CSVELTGGAAYGYTF

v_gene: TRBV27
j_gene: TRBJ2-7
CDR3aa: CASSLSNSPYEQYF

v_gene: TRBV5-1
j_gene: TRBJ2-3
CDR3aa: CASTVEGPFTDTQYF

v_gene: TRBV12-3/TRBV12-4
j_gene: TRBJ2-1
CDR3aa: CASGQLNEQFF

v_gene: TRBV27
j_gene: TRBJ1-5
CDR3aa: CASSFGIGRANNQPQHF

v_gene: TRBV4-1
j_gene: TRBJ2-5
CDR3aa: CASSQPSRGLETQYF

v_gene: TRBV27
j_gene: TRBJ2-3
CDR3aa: CASSGRGRSTDTQYF

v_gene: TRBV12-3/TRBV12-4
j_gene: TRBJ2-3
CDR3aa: CASSNRGTGLDTDTQYF

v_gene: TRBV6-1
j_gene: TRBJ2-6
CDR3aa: CASSEEAPGANVLTF

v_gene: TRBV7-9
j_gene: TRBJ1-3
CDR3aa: CASSLEDSLLSGNTIYF

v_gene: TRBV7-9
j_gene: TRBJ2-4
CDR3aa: CASSLVEGFGIQYF

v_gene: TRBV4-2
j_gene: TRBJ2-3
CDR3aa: CASSQEGPGVPGTDTQYF

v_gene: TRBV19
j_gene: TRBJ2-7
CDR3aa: CASTPGSSPHEQYF

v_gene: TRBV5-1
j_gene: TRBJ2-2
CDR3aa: CASSTGTDDTGELFF

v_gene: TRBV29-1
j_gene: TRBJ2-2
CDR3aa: CSVEGGPVTGELFF

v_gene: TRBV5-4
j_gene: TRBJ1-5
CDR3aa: CASSLVEENSNQPQHF

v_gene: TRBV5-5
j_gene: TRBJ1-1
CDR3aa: CASSYSGTVNTEAFF

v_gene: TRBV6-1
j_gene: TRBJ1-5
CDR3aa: CASSGQYNQPQHF

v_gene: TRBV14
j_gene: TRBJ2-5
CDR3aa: CASSQDLRAQYF

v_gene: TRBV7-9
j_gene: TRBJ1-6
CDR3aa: CASSLVRTGKDSPLHF

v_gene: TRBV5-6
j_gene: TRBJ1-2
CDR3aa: CASSLLVDGYTF

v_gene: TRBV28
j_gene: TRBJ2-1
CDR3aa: CASRRDYNEQFF

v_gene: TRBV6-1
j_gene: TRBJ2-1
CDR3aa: CASNPSGGYNEQFF

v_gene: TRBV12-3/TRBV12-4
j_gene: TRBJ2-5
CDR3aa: CASSSDSSARTQYF

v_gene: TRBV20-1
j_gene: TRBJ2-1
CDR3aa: CSAVGPPAYNEQFF

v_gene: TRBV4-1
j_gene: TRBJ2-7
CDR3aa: CASSQLRDPLIYEQYF

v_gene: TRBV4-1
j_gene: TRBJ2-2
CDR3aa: CASSQSGAGELFF

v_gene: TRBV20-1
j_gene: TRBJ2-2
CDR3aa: CSARDRLRWGAHNTGELFF

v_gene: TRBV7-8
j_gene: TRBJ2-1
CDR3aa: CASSSDSSNNEQFF

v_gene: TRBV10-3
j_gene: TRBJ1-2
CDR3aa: CAISVDLNRLNYGYTF